Given below is one T cell receptor (beta chain) in context. Looked up from germline, CDR1 is LNHDA and CDR2 is SQIVND (reference sequence). This CDR3 has 11 amino acids. V lost 6 bases to trimming and J lost 6 bases, with 9 bases between them. Everyone who took part was about 18 to 90 years old, and they came from about two dozen US areas. The data were obtained in a study of blood T cell repertoires in COVID-19. The data were produced by immunoSEQ multiplex PCR, yet TCRdb's version contains in-frame clones alone and is incomplete. This sample yields 200,000 or so clones, of which 80% are seen a single time; 7.4% belongs to the top ten.

The sequence derives from a middle-aged woman with acute COVID-19. The rearrangement uses TRBV19 and TRBJ2-7; possibly TRBD2 for D (5 bases). The sample comprised PBMCs or T cells enriched from blood (not recorded which). The CDR3 DNA reads TGTGCCAGTAGCATCGGGGTCGAGCAGTACTTC. Amino acids: CASSIGVEQYF.